This entry describes one T cell receptor beta chain. Its antigen is undetermined. This may stem from a read error, because a much larger clone lies one nucleotide away. This entry is derived from a study of regulatory T cells in long-lasting Graves disease. Study overall: Less than 3 months of antithyroid drugs had been taken by newly diagnosed Graves' patients.

Time point noted: newly diagnosed GD, antithyroid drugs for less than 3 months. Following extraction of RNA from PBMCs, that RNA was used to make the TCR library. Construction of the TCR beta libraries employed iRepertoire HTBI primers in conjunction with Arm-PCR of CDR3 regions. TCRdb processed the multiplex PCR reads anew with MiXCR; each CDR3 protein has one entry. The sample consists of roughly 610,000 distinct CDR3 sequences, roughly 15% of them appearing once. Overall study results and limits: Peripheral blood alone, not thyroid tissue, underwent study. Persistent patients had more shared public clonotypes (2,741) than new patients (about 1,000).

The germline V gene has CDR1 SGHRS and CDR2 YFSETQ. The CDR3 covers 13 residues. V lost 1 base and J 7 bases, leaving 12 bases between the germline ends. This same sample was also taken into another study, of T cells in Graves' hyperthyroidism and ophthalmopathy. That work contributes: Before onset, by a median of about six months, the model predicted ophthalmopathy.

The genes are TRBV5-1 and TRBJ2-7; D uncertain. The sequenced sample was peripheral blood mononuclear cells (PBMCs), obtained at new diagnosis, from a patient treated with antithyroid drugs. The receptor's source is a woman in her 30s with Graves disease. The CDR3 DNA reads TGCGCCAGCAGCTTGTTTGAGCGTGGTGAGCAGTACTTC. Translating it yields CASSLFERGEQYF.